The T cell receptor (beta chain) described here comes from a study of identical twins. Study-wide results and caveats: Within cord blood, abundant beta clonotypes carried fewer insertions, but memory repertoires showed no such trend.

The authors used template switching to add a universal primer site and gave cDNA unique molecular identifiers. TCRdb passed the 5' RACE reads through MiXCR, listing each CDR3 protein once. This repertoire shows around 1.7 million distinct CDR3 sequences, roughly 35% found once; its top ten account for about 0.25%. Donors were all healthy Caucasians. Of note for this clonotype: Its antigen remains unknown.

The CDR3 length is 17 residues. In germline, CDR1 is LGHNA, CDR2 YNFKEQ. Trimming left V 0 bases short and J 4 bases short, with 15 bases between. The receptor was derived from a newborn girl in good health. The J gene is TRBJ1-4, the V gene TRBV4-2; a possible D gene is TRBD1 (5 bases). Sequencing was carried out using cord blood. CDR3 DNA sequence: TGTGCCAGCAGCCAAGAGCTCCCAGGAGGGGATAATGAAAAACTGTTTTTT. This encodes CASSQELPGGDNEKLFF.